This T cell receptor (beta chain) was captured in a study of human T cells and chemical hapten exposure. Study background: Each patch test put 0.01% DPC on the upper back, and results were read at 6 days. Per-sample TCR yield variation was attributed mainly to small pooled library volume differences.

Points on this clonotype: Its cognate antigen is unknown.

After removal of 0 bases from V and 6 bases from J, the junction contained 5 bases not matched to a gene. The CDR3 sequence is 16 residues long. In germline, CDR1 is SGHNT, CDR2 YYREEE (reference sequence). Overall study findings and caveats: Expanded TCRs produced significantly more large CDR3 similarity clusters than controls did.

TCRdb re-analysed the RACE reads in MiXCR, keeping a single row per CDR3 protein. The sample holds 89,000 or so distinct CDR3 sequences, 5% to 8.5% seen once. Described time point: patch test 2, 6 weeks after DPC sensitization. The sample's treatment: therapeutic diphenylcyclopropenone sensitization with weekly scalp DPC. Unfractionated whole blood yielded total RNA. The source was whole blood, collected in connection with sensitization to the hapten diphenylcyclopropenone (DPC). V gene TRBV5-4 combines with J gene TRBJ1-4; 10 nucleotides match TRBD1. The origin of this receptor is a woman between 25 and 40 years old with alopecia areata. Some clones in this sample may be carry-over from other donors' samples. CDR3 sequence reads: CASSLAPGQGHEKLFF. The DNA of the CDR3 is TGTGCCAGCAGCTTGGCCCCGGGACAGGGGCATGAAAAACTGTTTTTT.